One sample yielded the 9 T cell receptor beta chains listed below, sequenced in a study of T cell responses to AZD1222 COVID-19 vaccine. Method: immunoSEQ multiplex PCR; TCRdb's copy keeps in-frame clones and lacks some. The table includes under 95,000 clones, 88% detected once. The specimen was peripheral blood, collected on day 0 of AZD1222 vaccination. These receptors all stem from an adult in good health.

This clone appeared a few times. This chain links TRBV5-1 with TRBJ1-1, with 9 bases identical to TRBD1. CDR3 length: 17 residues. The V and J ends lost 4 bases and 2 bases, in that order; junction bases with no gene match: 12. Per the germline V gene, CDR1 is SGHRS and CDR2 is YFSETQ. The CDR3 is CASSDKKTGGLNTEAFF. As DNA, the CDR3 is TGCGCCAGCAGCGACAAAAAAACAGGGGGCCTAAACACTGAAGCTTTCTTT.

This sequence joins TRBV6-7 and TRBJ2-3; D is uncertain. TRBV6-7 carries the ORF label, with uncertain function. The CDR3 runs 15 residues. Trimming pared 11 bases from V and 0 bases from J, leaving 18 bases between. The CDR3 nucleotides are TGTGCCCCCAAGGCGTACGAGCAGAGCACAGATACGCAGTATTTT. The encoded protein is CAPKAYEQSTDTQYF.

The rearrangement links TRBV5-1 to TRBJ1-4, with TRBD1 matching 8 bases. Germline CDR1 and CDR2: SGHRS and YFSETQ. The CDR3 length is 15 residues. The V gene end was trimmed by 1 base and the J gene end by 7 bases; junction bases not matched to a gene: 6. As DNA, the CDR3 is TGCGCCAGCAGCTTGTCTGGGACAGGTGCTGAAAAACTGTTTTTT. The encoded protein is CASSLSGTGAEKLFF.

This clone turned up a few times. The rearrangement links TRBV3-1 (or the pseudogene TRBV3-2) to TRBJ2-7, with D uncertain. This CDR3 contains 11 residues. Germline CDR1 is LGHDT and CDR2 is YNNKEL (reference sequence). V was pared by 4 bases and J by 2 bases, with 3 bases between. CDR3 nucleotides: TGTGCCAGCAGCCCCGCCTACGAGCAGTACTTC. Amino acids: CASSPAYEQYF.

The chain links TRBV6-6 to TRBJ2-1; 15 positions match TRBD2. This CDR3 spans 16 amino acids. Germline lookup yields CDR1 MNHNY and CDR2 SVGAGI (reference sequence). V was pared by 6 bases and J by 10 bases, with 10 bases of the junction left unmatched. In nucleotides, the CDR3 is TGTGCCAGCAGCCAAGAGAGGACTAGCGGGAGGGAGGAGCAGTTCTTC. Residues: CASSQERTSGREEQFF.

The rearrangement joins TRBV9 to TRBJ1-3, with a weak D call TRBD1 (5 bases). From germline, CDR1 is SGDLS and CDR2 YYNGEE. V lost 3 bases, J lost 0 bases, and 13 bases lay in between. The CDR3 length is 16 residues. CDR3 sequence reads: CASSADGGYSGNTIYF. The CDR3 region has the DNA TGTGCCAGCAGCGCCGACGGGGGGTACTCTGGAAACACCATATATTTT.

The genes are TRBV18 and TRBJ2-1, with 7 bases matching TRBD2. V gave up 3 bases and J gave up 6 bases; unmatched junction bases: 5. The CDR3 has 14 amino acids. Per the germline V gene, CDR1 is KGHSH and CDR2 is LQKENI. The CDR3 here is CASSPVAGVNEQFF. CDR3 DNA: TGTGCCAGCTCACCTGTTGCGGGGGTCAATGAGCAGTTCTTC.

The rearrangement joins TRBV15 to TRBJ1-5; D not certain. CDR3 length: 12 amino acids. CDR1 LNHNV and CDR2 YYDKDF come from the germline V gene (reference sequence). V lost 0 bases and J lost 7, with 4 bases in between. CDR3 bases: TGTGCCACCAGCAGAGATAGGCAGCCCCAGCATTTT. Protein: CATSRDRQPQHF.

The chain recombines TRBV6-5 with TRBJ1-2, with D uncertain. CDR3 size: 12 residues. V lost 7 bases and J lost 3, with 9 bases in between. Looked up from germline, CDR1 is MNHEY and CDR2 is SVGAGI. CDR3 residues: CASNQLYYGYTF. The CDR3 coding sequence is TGTGCCAGCAATCAGCTCTACTATGGCTACACCTTC.